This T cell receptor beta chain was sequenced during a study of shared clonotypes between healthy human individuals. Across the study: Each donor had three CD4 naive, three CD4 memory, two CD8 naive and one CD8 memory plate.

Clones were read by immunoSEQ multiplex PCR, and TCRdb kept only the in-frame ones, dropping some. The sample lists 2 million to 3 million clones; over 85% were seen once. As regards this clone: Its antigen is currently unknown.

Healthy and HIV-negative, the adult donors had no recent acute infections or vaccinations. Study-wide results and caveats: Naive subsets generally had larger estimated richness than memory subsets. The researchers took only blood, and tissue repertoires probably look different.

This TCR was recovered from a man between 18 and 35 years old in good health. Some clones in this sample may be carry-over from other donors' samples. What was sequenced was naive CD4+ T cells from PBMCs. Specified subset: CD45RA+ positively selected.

This chain's CDR3 is CASSIYSPGKNTEAFF. The CDR3 region has the DNA TGTGCCAGTAGTATTTATTCCCCGGGAAAAAACACTGAAGCTTTCTTT. The gene calls are TRBV19 and TRBJ1-1; no clear D. The germline V and J ends were trimmed by 3 bases and 2 bases, with 16 bases remaining between them. In germline, CDR1 is LNHDA, CDR2 SQIVND (reference sequence). The CDR3 runs to 16 residues.